A single sample is the source of the 11 T cell receptor beta chains below, sequenced in a study of T-cell reconstitution after alpha-beta-depleted transplantation in children. The TCRbeta library was prepared with unique molecular identifiers. TCRdb itself ran the PCR reads through MiXCR, one entry per CDR3 protein. This repertoire shows about 610,000 distinct CDR3 sequences, under 12% found once; its top ten account for 4%. The sample consisted of PBMCs from the stem cell graft donor, taken from the stem cell graft. The receptors stem from a human donor who donated a stem cell graft to a child with acute myeloid leukemia.

This clonotype was observed at least ten times. This sequence joins TRBV29-1 and TRBJ2-1; TRBD1 matches at 7 bases. The CDR3 sequence is 14 residues long. V was pared by 4 bases and J by 2 bases, with 5 bases of the junction left unmatched. Germline assignment: CDR1 SQVTM and CDR2 ANQGSEA. CDR3 amino acids: CSVVVGQAYNEQFF. In DNA form, the CDR3 reads TGCAGCGTTGTTGTCGGACAGGCCTACAATGAGCAGTTCTTC.

This clonotype has a handful of counts. The genes are TRBV4-3 and TRBJ2-1, with D perhaps matching TRBD1 (5 bases). The CDR3 extends over 16 amino acids. The germline CDR1 and CDR2 sequences are LGHNA and YSLEER. Trimming removed 1 base from V and 5 bases from J, with 15 bases in between. CDR3 DNA: TGCGCCAGCAGCCAAGGACCAACAGGATTGGACAATGAGCAGTTCTTC. This gives the protein CASSQGPTGLDNEQFF.

The chain recombines TRBV6-2 or TRBV6-3 with TRBJ2-5, with TRBD2 identical over 7 bases. There are 13 residues in the CDR3. V dropped 4 bases and J dropped 13; count of bases not matched to a gene: 12. CDR1 and CDR2 from the germline V gene are MNHEY and SVGEGT. DNA for the CDR3: TGTGCCAGCAGTTCCACCCTAAGCGGGACCTTGTACTTC. Its protein product is CASSSTLSGTLYF.

This chain uses TRBV5-1 with TRBJ1-1; a possible D gene is TRBD1 (6 bases). The CDR3 is 14 residues long. Germline loops: CDR1 SGHRS, CDR2 YFSETQ. Trimming left V 4 bases short and J 4 bases short, with 14 bases between. In DNA form, the CDR3 reads TGCGCCAGCAGCGGCAGGGGAGTGGTCACTGAAGCTTTCTTT. Translating it yields CASSGRGVVTEAFF. Drawing the rest from reference TRBV5-1 and TRBJ1-1, the complete variable domain is KAGVTQTPRYLIKTRGQQVTLSCSPISGHRSVSWYQQTPGQGLQFLFEYFSETQRNKGNFPGRFSGRQFSNSRSEMNVSTLELGDSALYLCASSGRGVVTEAFFGQGTRLTVV.

This clonotype was counted between two and nine times. The V call is TRBV11-2, the J call TRBJ1-6; no clear D gene. The CDR3 sequence is 18 residues long. Trimming shortened V by 5 bases and J by 5 bases, and 22 bases separated the two germline ends. CDR1 is SGHAT, CDR2 FQNNGV, per germline. CDR3 coding DNA: TGTGCCAGCAGCCAACCCGGATTTAGAGGAAAGAATAATTCACCCCTCCACTTT. This gives the protein CASSQPGFRGKNNSPLHF.

This clonotype was counted a few times. This chain joins TRBV30 and TRBJ2-3, with 15 bases lining up with TRBD2. There are 17 residues in the CDR3. Germline CDR1 reads GTSNPN; CDR2 reads SVGIG (reference sequence). The ends lost 1 base at V and 3 bases at J; junction bases unmatched: 5. As DNA, the CDR3 is TGTGCCTGGAGTGCTAAGGGACTAGCGGGAGGAACAGATACGCAGTATTTT. It specifies CAWSAKGLAGGTDTQYF.

The rearrangement uses TRBV4-3 and TRBJ2-7, with D possibly being TRBD2 (6 bases). Looked up from germline, CDR1 is LGHNA and CDR2 is YSLEER. Trimming took off 0 bases at V and 1 base at J, with 19 bases between the two ends. The CDR3 is 18 amino acids. The CDR3 loop is CASSQDRQTRMLSYEQYF. CDR3 nucleotides: TGCGCCAGCAGCCAAGATCGCCAGACTAGAATGTTATCCTACGAGCAGTACTTC.

This clonotype was seen more than once but under ten times. The CDR3 sequence is CSVGTASGTDTQYF. DNA for the CDR3: TGCAGCGTAGGGACCGCCAGCGGCACAGATACGCAGTATTTT. The chain combines TRBV29-1 with TRBJ2-3; D is perhaps TRBD1 or TRBD2 (5 bases each). Germline-derived CDR1 and CDR2 are SQVTM and ANQGSEA. CDR3 length: 14 residues. V gave up 6 bases and J gave up 1 base, with 14 bases separating them.

This clonotype was seen only a few times. The rearrangement links TRBV25-1 to TRBJ2-1; D gene ambiguous. The ends were cut back, 3 bases at V and 4 bases at J, with 10 bases in the middle. This CDR3 has 14 amino acids. Germline V gene sequence: CDR1 MGHDK, CDR2 SYGVNS. The CDR3 region is CASSDVAAYNEQFF. The CDR3 DNA reads as TGTGCCAGCAGTGATGTCGCAGCTTACAATGAGCAGTTCTTC.

A few counts support this clonotype. The chain recombines TRBV7-9 with TRBJ2-5; 12 nucleotides agree with TRBD1. The CDR3 spans 15 residues. Germline V gene sequence: CDR1 SEHNR, CDR2 FQNEAQ (reference sequence). Unmatched junction bases numbered 5, after V lost 5 bases and J lost 4 bases. The CDR3 sequence: CASSAGTGGLETQYF. The CDR3 region has the DNA TGTGCCAGCAGCGCCGGGACAGGGGGCTTAGAGACCCAGTACTTC. Full variable domain (rest looked up from reference TRBV7-9 and TRBJ2-5): DTGVSQNPRHKITKRGQNVTFRCDPISEHNRLYWYRQTLGQGPEFLTYFQNEAQLEKSRLLSDRFSAERPKGSFSTLEIQRTEQGDSAMYLCASSAGTGGLETQYFGPGTRLLVL.

The sample holds many counts of this clonotype. The chain recombines TRBV2 with TRBJ2-2; TRBD1 matches at 7 bases. Germline V gives CDR1 SNHLY, CDR2 FYNNEI. V was pared by 5 bases and J by 4 bases, with 4 bases of the junction left unmatched. The CDR3 spans 14 residues. CDR3 loop: CASSTDRATGELFF. The CDR3 bases are TGTGCCAGCAGTACCGACAGGGCCACCGGGGAGCTGTTTTTT.